This T cell receptor (beta chain) was recovered during a study of cytomegalovirus exposure and HLA in healthy donors (dated by TCRdb to about 2017). For the wider study: The 666 repertoires of the first cohort and the roughly 110 validation repertoires were produced on the same platform, according to a later analysis. To predict cytomegalovirus infection status, the study combined high-throughput TCR immunosequencing, statistical association of individual TCRs with disease status, and machine learning. In addition to the first cohort of about 650 subjects, a separate validation cohort of about 120 different subjects was used. The study was designed to test whether signatures of past pathogen exposure could be identified by cataloging public T cell receptors. Here is what the overall study found, with its caveats: Subsequent analysis determined that TCRs grouped into clusters in the first cohort also showed a tendency toward co-occurrence across the roughly 110 validation repertoires, and approximately 94% of cluster scores exceeded 0. The validation cohort had no HLA typing available for a later analysis, so co-occurrence within that cohort was assessed over all 120 repertoires. It was suggested by the authors that the approach could potentially be generalized to other disease states and immunological phenotypes. In vitro tests confirmed that a few of the cytomegalovirus-associated TCR beta chains recognize cytomegalovirus antigens. The classifier was reported to diagnose cytomegalovirus status with high specificity and sensitivity in both the original cohort and the validation cohort. The study listed 150 to 200 TCR beta chains as associated with cytomegalovirus. While some public TCRs were present in many individuals, most TCR sequences turned up only very rarely across donors.

Sequences SGHNT (CDR1) and YYREEE (CDR2) are obtained from the germline V gene (reference sequence). V is pared back by 0 bases and J by 3 bases, with 13 bases lying between the germline termini. The CDR3 measures 15 amino acids from cysteine to phenylalanine. The DNA shown is the 45-base CDR3, in frame from base 1. Separate from the approximately 700-subject first cohort, the validation cohort of around 130 subjects was the group to which the donors belonged. The library was produced with the immunoSEQ multiplex PCR assay. In the source study's methods: To diagnose cytomegalovirus status from the catalog of TCR beta chain sequences, a statistical classification framework was built. TCRdb took this table from immuneACCESS and kept in-frame rearrangements with V and J called. Such tables lack part of the clones; where checked against another copy, unresolved V genes explain under half of the gap, and the rest is unexplained. V and J calls and clone size are those listed in that table; D and trimming were worked out from the DNA. Recorded for this sample are about 130,000 clones; roughly nine tenths of them occurred a single time. Of the sample, roughly 9.2% falls within the top ten clones.

Remarks on this clone: The antigen this receptor binds is unknown. No much larger clonotype is one base removed from it; base qualities were not supplied.

Rearrangement joined TRBV5-4 to TRBJ2-7; the D gene is perhaps TRBD2, from 6 matching bases. Sequenced material: PBMCs. The sequence was obtained from a woman under 30 in good health and CMV-seropositive. Here the CDR3 is given as CASSLGRGTDYEQYF. The DNA sequence is given as TGTGCCAGCAGCTTGGGGAGGGGAACCGACTACGAGCAGTACTTC.